This TCR beta chain emerged from a study of OX40 agonist ivuxolimab in advanced cancers. Some clones are missing from TCRdb's copy, which holds only in-frame ones; the method was immunoSEQ multiplex PCR. This table has fewer than 200,000 clones, 94% appearing once. A single count supports this clone. Its antigen is unidentified. General study results and limits: Expanded peripheral T cell antigen specificity was not determined.

The material was CD4+ or CD8+ T cells sorted from blood, obtained in a trial of the OX40 agonist ivuxolimab. The sequence came from an adult with an advanced solid tumor such as melanoma, head and neck, liver or kidney cancer.

This CDR3 is CASSSGQDLITGELFF. The DNA of the CDR3 is TGTGCCAGCAGCTCGGGACAGGACCTAATAACCGGGGAGCTGTTTTTT. This chain joins TRBV5-6 and TRBJ2-2; 8 nucleotides match TRBD1. J was trimmed by 5 bases and V by 3 bases; bases with no gene match: 9. The CDR3 covers 16 residues. Germline V gene data show CDR1 as SGHDT and CDR2 as YYEEEE.